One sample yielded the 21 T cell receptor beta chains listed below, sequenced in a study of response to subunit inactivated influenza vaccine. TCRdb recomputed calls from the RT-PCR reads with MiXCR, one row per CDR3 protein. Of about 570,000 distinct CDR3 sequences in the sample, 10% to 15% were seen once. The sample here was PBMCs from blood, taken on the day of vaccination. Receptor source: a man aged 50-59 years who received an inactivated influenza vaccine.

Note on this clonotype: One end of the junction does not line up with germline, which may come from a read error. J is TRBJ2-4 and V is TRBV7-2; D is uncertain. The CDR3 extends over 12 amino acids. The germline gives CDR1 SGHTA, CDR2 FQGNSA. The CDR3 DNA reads TGTGCCAGCAGCTTAGCTCGTGGCAGTTTGGTCTTC. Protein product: CASSLARGSLVF.

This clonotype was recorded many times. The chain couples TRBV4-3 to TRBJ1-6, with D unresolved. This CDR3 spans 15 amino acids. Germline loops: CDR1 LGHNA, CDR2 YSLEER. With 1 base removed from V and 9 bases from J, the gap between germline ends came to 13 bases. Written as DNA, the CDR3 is TGCGCCAGCAGCCAAGGGGTAGGGCCCCTTTCACCCCTCCACTTT. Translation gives CASSQGVGPLSPLHF.

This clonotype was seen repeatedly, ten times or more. CDR3 sequence: CASTPAPSSYNEQFF. DNA for the CDR3: TGTGCCAGCACCCCAGCCCCAAGCTCCTACAATGAGCAGTTCTTC. The chain links TRBV5-6 to TRBJ2-1; D is unresolved. CDR1 SGHDT and CDR2 YYEEEE come from the germline V gene. There are 15 residues in the CDR3. Trimming shortened V by 6 bases and J by 0 bases, and 13 bases separated the two germline ends.

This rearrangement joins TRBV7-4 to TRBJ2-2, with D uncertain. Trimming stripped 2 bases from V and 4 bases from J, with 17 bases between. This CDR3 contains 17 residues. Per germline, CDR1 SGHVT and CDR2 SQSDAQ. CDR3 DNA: TGTGCCAGCAGCTTAATCTTATTCGAGCATGGCACCGGGGAGCTGTTTTTT. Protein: CASSLILFEHGTGELFF.

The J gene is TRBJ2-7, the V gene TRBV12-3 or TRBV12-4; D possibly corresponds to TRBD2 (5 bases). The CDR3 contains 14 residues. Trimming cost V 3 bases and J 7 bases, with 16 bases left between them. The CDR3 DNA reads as TGTGCCAGCAGTTTCAGGCAAACTACGGGGGAGCAGTACTTC. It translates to CASSFRQTTGEQYF.

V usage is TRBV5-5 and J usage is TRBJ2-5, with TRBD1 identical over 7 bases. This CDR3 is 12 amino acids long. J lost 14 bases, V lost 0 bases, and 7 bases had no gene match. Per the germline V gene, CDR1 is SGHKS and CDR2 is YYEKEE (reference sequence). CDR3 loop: CASSLEGGTFYF. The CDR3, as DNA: TGTGCCAGCAGCTTGGAAGGGGGCACTTTTTACTTC.

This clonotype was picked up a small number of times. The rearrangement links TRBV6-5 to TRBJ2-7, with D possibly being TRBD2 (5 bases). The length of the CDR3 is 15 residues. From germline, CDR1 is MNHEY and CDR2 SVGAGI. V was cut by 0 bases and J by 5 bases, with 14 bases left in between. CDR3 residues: CASSYSSSLADEQYF. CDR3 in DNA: TGTGCCAGCAGTTACTCGAGTTCCCTAGCTGACGAGCAGTACTTC.

This CDR3 is CASRGGLAGGETQYF. The CDR3 DNA is TGTGCCAGCAGAGGAGGACTAGCGGGGGGAGAGACCCAGTACTTC. The rearrangement joins TRBV12-3 or TRBV12-4 to TRBJ2-5; 14 positions agree with TRBD2. The CDR3 has 15 residues. The trim removed 6 bases at V and 4 bases at J, leaving 4 bases unmatched.

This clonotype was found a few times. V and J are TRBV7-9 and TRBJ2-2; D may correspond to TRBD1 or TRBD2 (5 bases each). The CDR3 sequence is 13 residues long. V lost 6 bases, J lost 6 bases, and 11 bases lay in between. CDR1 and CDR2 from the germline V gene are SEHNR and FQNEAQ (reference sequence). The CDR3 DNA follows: TGTGCCAGCAGTCGATTGGGGGCCGGGGAGCTGTTTTTT. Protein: CASSRLGAGELFF.

The CDR3 protein is CSANSGRAVETDTQYF. CDR3 DNA sequence: TGCAGTGCTAATAGCGGGAGGGCCGTGGAGACAGATACGCAGTATTTT. The rearrangement uses TRBV20-1 and TRBJ2-3, with 11 bases identical to TRBD2. The CDR3 length is 16 residues. Germline lookup yields CDR1 DFQATT and CDR2 SNEGSKA (reference sequence). The V gene end was trimmed by 4 bases and the J gene end by 3 bases; junction bases not matched to a gene: 9.

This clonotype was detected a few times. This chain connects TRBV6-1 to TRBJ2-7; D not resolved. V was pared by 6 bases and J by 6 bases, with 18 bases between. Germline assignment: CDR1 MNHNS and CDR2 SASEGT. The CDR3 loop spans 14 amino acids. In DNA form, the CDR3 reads TGTGCCAGCAGCCCCATTGGGTTGGGGATCGAGCAGTACTTC. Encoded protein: CASSPIGLGIEQYF.

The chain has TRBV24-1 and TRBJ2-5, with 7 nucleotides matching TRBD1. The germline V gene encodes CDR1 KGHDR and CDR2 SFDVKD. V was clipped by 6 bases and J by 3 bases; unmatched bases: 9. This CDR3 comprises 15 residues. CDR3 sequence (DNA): TGTGCCACCAGTTGCAAGGACAGGTTTGAAGAGACCCAGTACTTC. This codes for CATSCKDRFEETQYF.

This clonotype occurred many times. CDR3 in amino acids: CASSPGQAIDGYTF. The CDR3 nucleotides read TGTGCCAGCAGCCCCGGACAGGCGATAGATGGCTACACCTTC. J is TRBJ1-2 and V is TRBV3-1; 7 bases are a match to TRBD1. Germline V gene lookup returns CDR1 LGHDT and CDR2 YNNKEL (reference sequence). This CDR3 is 14 amino acids long. V lost 4 bases to trimming and J lost 6 bases; unmatched junction nucleotides: 8.

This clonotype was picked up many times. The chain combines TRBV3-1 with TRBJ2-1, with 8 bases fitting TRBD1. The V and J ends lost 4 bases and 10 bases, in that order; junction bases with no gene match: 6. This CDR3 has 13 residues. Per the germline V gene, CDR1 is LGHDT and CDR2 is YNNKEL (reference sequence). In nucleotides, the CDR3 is TGTGCCAGCAGCCCTCGACAGGGGTGGGAGCAGTTCTTC. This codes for CASSPRQGWEQFF.

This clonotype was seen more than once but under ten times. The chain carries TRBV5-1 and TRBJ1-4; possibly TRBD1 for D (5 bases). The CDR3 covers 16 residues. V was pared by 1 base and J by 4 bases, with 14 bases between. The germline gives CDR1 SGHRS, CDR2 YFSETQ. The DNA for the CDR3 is TGCGCCAGCAGCTTGCCGGGACGGGGTGATAATGAAAAACTGTTTTTT. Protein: CASSLPGRGDNEKLFF.

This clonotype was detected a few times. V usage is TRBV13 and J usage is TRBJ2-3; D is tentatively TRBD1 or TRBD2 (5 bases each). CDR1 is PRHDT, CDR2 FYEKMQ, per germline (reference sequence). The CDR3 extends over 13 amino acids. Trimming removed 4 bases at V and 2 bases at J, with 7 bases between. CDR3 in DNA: TGTGCCAGCAGCTGGGGGATCACAGATACGCAGTATTTT. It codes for CASSWGITDTQYF.

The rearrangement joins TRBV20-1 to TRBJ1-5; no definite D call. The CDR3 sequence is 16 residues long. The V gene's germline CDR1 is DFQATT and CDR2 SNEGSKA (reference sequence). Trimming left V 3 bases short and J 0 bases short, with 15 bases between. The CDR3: CSASPMLPSSNQPQHF. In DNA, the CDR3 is TGCAGTGCTAGCCCCATGCTCCCCTCTAGCAATCAGCCCCAGCATTTT.

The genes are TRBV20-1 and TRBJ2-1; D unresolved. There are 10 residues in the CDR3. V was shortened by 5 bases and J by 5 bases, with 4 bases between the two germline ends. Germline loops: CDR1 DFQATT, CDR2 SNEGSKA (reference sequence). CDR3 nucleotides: TGCAGTGCTTTTAACAATGAGCAGTTCTTC. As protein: CSAFNNEQFF.

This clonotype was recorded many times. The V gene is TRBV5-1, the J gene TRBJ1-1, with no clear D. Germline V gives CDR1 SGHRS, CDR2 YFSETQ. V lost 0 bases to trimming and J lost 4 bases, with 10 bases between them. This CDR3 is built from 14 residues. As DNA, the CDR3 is TGCGCCAGCAGCTTGGCGGGCTCCGGCACTGAAGCTTTCTTT. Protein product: CASSLAGSGTEAFF.

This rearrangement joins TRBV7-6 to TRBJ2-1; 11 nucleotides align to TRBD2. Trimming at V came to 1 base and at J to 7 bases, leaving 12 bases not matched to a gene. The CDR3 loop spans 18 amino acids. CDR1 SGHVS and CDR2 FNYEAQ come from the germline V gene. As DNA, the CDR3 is TGTGCCAGCAGCTTAGAGTGGGGCTTAGCGGGAGGGCCGAATGAGCAGTTCTTC. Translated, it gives CASSLEWGLAGGPNEQFF.

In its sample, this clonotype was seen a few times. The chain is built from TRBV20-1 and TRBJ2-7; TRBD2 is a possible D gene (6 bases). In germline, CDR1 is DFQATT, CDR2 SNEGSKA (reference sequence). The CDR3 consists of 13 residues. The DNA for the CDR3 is TGCAGGCCCAAGAGGAGGGTCCCCTACGAGCAGTACTTC. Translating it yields CRPKRRVPYEQYF.